The clone carrying this T cell receptor (beta chain) occurred a few times. Its antigen is currently unknown. The germline gives CDR1 SEHNR, CDR2 FQNEAQ (reference sequence). The V end was cut by 8 bases, the J end by 0 bases, with 16 bases between. This CDR3 spans 16 amino acids. Via MiXCR, TCRdb re-called the reads, giving one row per CDR3 protein. Of a few hundred thousand distinct CDR3 sequences listed, over 15% are singletons. These data come from a study of T cell repertoires in cytomegalovirus infection. Overall study findings and caveats: Summed frequency of public TCR beta families distinguished CMV carriers with the relevant HLA. The study found HLA-C-restricted CMV-specific TCR beta clonotypes dominating the ex vivo response.

The receptor was isolated from a human donor in good health (CMV status not recorded). Some clones in this sample may be carry-over from other donors' samples. The V and J genes are TRBV7-9 and TRBJ2-2; possible D gene TRBD1, 5 bases. The sample was CD8+ T cells from PBMCs. The CDR3 sequence is CASPPQGYANTGELFF. For the CDR3, the DNA is TGTGCCAGCCCCCCCCAGGGATACGCGAACACCGGGGAGCTGTTTTTT.